One sample yielded the 16 T cell receptor beta chains listed below, sequenced in a study of early T cells in non-severe SARS-CoV-2 infection. TCRdb re-called the 5' RACE reads through MiXCR, storing one row per CDR3 protein. Of tens of thousands of distinct CDR3 sequences in the sample, 5% were seen once. The input for sequencing was whole blood, taken at baseline. The receptors shown here come from an adult who was a healthcare worker with PCR-confirmed SARS-CoV-2 infection or an uninfected control (not recorded which).

This clonotype was counted ten times or more. The V call is TRBV30, the J call TRBJ1-2; no clear D. There are 14 residues in the CDR3. Trimming removed 2 bases at V and 1 base at J, with 11 bases between. The V gene's germline CDR1 is GTSNPN and CDR2 SVGIG (reference sequence). In nucleotides, the CDR3 is TGTGCCTGGAGTCAGGACCACCATAACTATGGCTACACCTTC. Residues: CAWSQDHHNYGYTF.

The chain carries TRBV5-1 and TRBJ2-1, with D perhaps matching TRBD2 (6 bases). The CDR3 is 15 residues long. With 0 bases removed from V and 7 bases from J, the gap between germline ends came to 14 bases. Germline V gives CDR1 SGHRS, CDR2 YFSETQ. The CDR3 DNA is TGCGCCAGCAGCTTGGCCGTTGGACTACGAAATGAGCAGTTCTTC. Protein: CASSLAVGLRNEQFF.

This clonotype has at least ten counts. The chain recombines TRBV7-9 with TRBJ1-2, with D unclear. From germline, CDR1 is SEHNR and CDR2 FQNEAQ (reference sequence). This CDR3 spans 11 amino acids. Trimming removed 5 bases from V and 5 bases from J, with 6 bases in between. Here the CDR3 reads CASSQEYGYTF. Written as DNA, the CDR3 is TGTGCCAGCAGCCAAGAGTATGGCTACACCTTC.

This clonotype was observed many times. The gene calls are TRBV6-6 and TRBJ2-3; 7 nucleotides line up with TRBD1. Germline trimming cut 2 bases from V and 1 base from J; bases unmatched to any gene: 9. Germline V gives CDR1 MNHNY, CDR2 SVGAGI (reference sequence). CDR3 length: 17 amino acids. The DNA for the CDR3 is TGTGCCAGCAGTTACGACGGGCCAGGGGGTGGCACAGATACGCAGTATTTT. Translated: CASSYDGPGGGTDTQYF.

This clonotype was seen a few times. The rearrangement links TRBV5-1 to TRBJ2-5; perhaps TRBD1 as D (7 bases). V was cut by 3 bases and J by 2 bases, with 14 bases left in between. The CDR3 runs to 15 residues. Germline CDR1 and CDR2: SGHRS and YFSETQ. The DNA of the CDR3 is TGCGCCAGCAGCTGGGCGGGACAGCTACAAGAGACCCAGTACTTC. This encodes CASSWAGQLQETQYF. Looking up the rest from reference TRBV5-1 and TRBJ2-5 gives the full variable domain: KAGVTQTPRYLIKTRGQQVTLSCSPISGHRSVSWYQQTPGQGLQFLFEYFSETQRNKGNFPGRFSGRQFSNSRSEMNVSTLELGDSALYLCASSWAGQLQETQYFGPGTRLLVL.

There are many counts of this clonotype. The chain links TRBV30 to TRBJ2-6; D is ambiguous. The CDR3 covers 15 residues. Per the germline V gene, CDR1 is GTSNPN and CDR2 is SVGIG (reference sequence). Trimming left V 0 bases short and J 0 bases short, with 6 bases between. Here the CDR3 DNA reads TGTGCCTGGAGTGTACCCAGCTCTGGGGCCAACGTCCTGACTTTC. This translates into CAWSVPSSGANVLTF.

This clonotype has at least ten counts. The V and J genes are TRBV29-1 and TRBJ2-7; 10 bases match TRBD2. Germline values: CDR1 SQVTM, CDR2 ANQGSEA. V shed 7 bases and J 3 bases; nucleotides not matched to a gene: 9. The CDR3 is 14 amino acids. CDR3: CSAQTSGSVYEQYF. In DNA form, the CDR3 reads TGCAGCGCCCAGACTAGCGGGTCGGTCTACGAGCAGTACTTC.

The J gene is TRBJ2-3, the V gene TRBV5-1; the D is unclear. V dropped 5 bases and J dropped 3 bases, with 19 bases sitting between them. This CDR3 comprises 16 residues. The germline V gene has CDR1 SGHRS and CDR2 YFSETQ. For the CDR3, the DNA is TGCGCCAGCAGGCCCGGACGGCAGCTTCGGACAGATACGCAGTATTTT. Its protein is CASRPGRQLRTDTQYF.

J is TRBJ2-1 and V is TRBV20-1; 16 bases agree with TRBD2. This CDR3 contains 19 residues. Trimming cost V 0 bases and J 5 bases; bases outside gene matches: 10. Germline loops: CDR1 DFQATT, CDR2 SNEGSKA (reference sequence). The CDR3 protein is CSARDSGGTSGRAHNEQFF. The CDR3 DNA sequence: TGCAGTGCTAGAGATAGTGGCGGGACTAGCGGGAGGGCCCACAATGAGCAGTTCTTC.

The chain uses TRBV14 and TRBJ2-6; D is unresolved. In germline, CDR1 is SGHDN, CDR2 FVKESK. V was trimmed by 4 bases and J by 0 bases, leaving 1 base between them. The CDR3 consists of 13 residues. This CDR3 is CASSRSGANVLTF. The CDR3 DNA reads as TGTGCCAGCAGCCGCTCTGGGGCCAACGTCCTGACTTTC.

The chain uses TRBV10-3 and TRBJ1-4; perhaps TRBD1 as D (5 bases). The CDR3 runs 16 residues. The germline V gene encodes CDR1 ENHRY and CDR2 SYGVKD. Between the trimmed V and J ends, which lost 10 bases and 5 bases, there was a span of 23 bases. Written as DNA, the CDR3 is TGTGCCACCGCCGGGACCCCCAACACAAAGAATGAAAAACTGTTTTTT. It codes for CATAGTPNTKNEKLFF.

The V gene is TRBV18, the J gene TRBJ2-3; D not resolved. CDR1 and CDR2 from the germline V gene are KGHSH and LQKENI. This CDR3 comprises 14 residues. V was trimmed by 2 bases and J by 1 base, leaving 7 bases between them. CDR3 region: CASSPGLGTDTQYF. The CDR3 region has the DNA TGTGCCAGCTCACCAGGGTTAGGCACAGATACGCAGTATTTT.

This clonotype was seen repeatedly, ten times or more. The J gene is TRBJ2-7, the V gene TRBV29-1; 9 bases line up with TRBD1. The CDR3 has 12 residues. V was clipped by 4 bases and J by 7 bases; unmatched bases: 5. The V gene's germline CDR1 is SQVTM and CDR2 ANQGSEA. For the CDR3, the DNA is TGCAGCGTTGCACAGGGGGCGCGTGAGCAGTACTTC. Its translation: CSVAQGAREQYF.

The chain has TRBV7-9 and TRBJ1-6; a possible D gene is TRBD1 (6 bases). With 3 bases removed from V and 7 bases from J, the gap between germline ends came to 13 bases. In germline, CDR1 is SEHNR, CDR2 FQNEAQ (reference sequence). The CDR3 extends over 15 amino acids. The CDR3 DNA reads as TGTGCCAGCAGCTTTGGCAGGGGCCCGAATTCACCCCTCCACTTT. As protein: CASSFGRGPNSPLHF.

This clonotype was found many times. V and J are TRBV4-1 and TRBJ1-2; no reliable D call. Trimming pared 0 bases from V and 2 bases from J, leaving 7 bases between. CDR1 is MGHRA, CDR2 YSYEKL, per germline. CDR3 length equals 14 residues. The CDR3 region is CASSQDHMNYGYTF. CDR3 sequence (DNA): TGCGCCAGCAGCCAAGATCACATGAACTATGGCTACACCTTC.

The rearrangement links TRBV19 to TRBJ1-5; TRBD1 might be the D (6 bases). This CDR3 is 16 amino acids long. The germline V gene encodes CDR1 LNHDA and CDR2 SQIVND (reference sequence). The V and J ends lost 1 base and 6 bases respectively, with 16 bases between them. The CDR3 nucleotides read TGTGCCAGTAGTATAGCTGCCGGGGGCGGCGGTCAGCCCCAGCATTTT. Its translation: CASSIAAGGGGQPQHF.